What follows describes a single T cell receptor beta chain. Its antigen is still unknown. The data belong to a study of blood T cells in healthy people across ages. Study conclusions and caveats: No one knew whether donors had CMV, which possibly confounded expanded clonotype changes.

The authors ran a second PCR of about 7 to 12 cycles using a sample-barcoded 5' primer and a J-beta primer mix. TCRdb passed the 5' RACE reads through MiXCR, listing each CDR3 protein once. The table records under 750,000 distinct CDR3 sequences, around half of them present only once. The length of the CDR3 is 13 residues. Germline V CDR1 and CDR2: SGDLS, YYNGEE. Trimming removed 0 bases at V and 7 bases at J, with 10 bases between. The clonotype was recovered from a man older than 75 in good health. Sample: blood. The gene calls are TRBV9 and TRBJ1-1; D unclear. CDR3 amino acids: CASSVVMAGEAFF. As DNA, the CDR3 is TGTGCCAGCAGCGTAGTGATGGCGGGTGAAGCTTTCTTT.